Each of the 19 T cell receptor beta chains below was sequenced from the same sample in a study of T cells in Graves' hyperthyroidism and ophthalmopathy. TCR beta CDR3 region amplification was performed from RNA transcripts. HTBI primers were employed in a first-round RT-PCR of the TCR CDR3. TCRdb reanalysed the multiplex PCR reads using MiXCR and keeps one entry per CDR3 protein. The top ten clones hold around 8% of a sample with around 300,000 distinct CDR3 sequences, roughly 13% of them seen once. The source material was blood. Every receptor here comes from a middle-aged woman with Graves' hyperthyroidism.

This clonotype was counted ten times or more. The genes are TRBV11-2 and TRBJ2-2; D not certain. Germline V gene data show CDR1 as SGHAT and CDR2 as FQNNGV. This CDR3 region has 12 residues. V lost 2 bases to trimming and J lost 8 bases, with 6 bases between them. The CDR3 here is CASSLMGGELFF. Here the CDR3 DNA reads TGTGCCAGCAGCTTAATGGGGGGGGAGCTGTTTTTT. Filled out from reference TRBV11-2 and TRBJ2-2, the complete variable domain reads EAGVAQSPRYKIIEKRQSVAFWCNPISGHATLYWYQQILGQGPKLLIQFQNNGVVDDSQLPKDRFSAERLKGVDSTLKIQPAKLEDSAVYLCASSLMGGELFFGEGSRLTVL.

The chain recombines TRBV6-6 with TRBJ2-1, with D uncertain. The V end was cut by 0 bases, the J end by 5 bases, with 11 bases between. This CDR3 is 15 amino acids long. Germline loops: CDR1 MNHNY, CDR2 SVGAGI (reference sequence). Here the CDR3 DNA reads TGTGCCAGCAGTTACTCTGGCACCCGCCACAATGAGCAGTTCTTC. Its protein is CASSYSGTRHNEQFF.

This clonotype was found many times. J is TRBJ2-3 and V is TRBV11-3; D unresolved. This CDR3 is 15 amino acids long. V lost 3 bases and J 2 bases, leaving 12 bases between the germline ends. Germline V lookup: CDR1 SGHNT, CDR2 YENEEA. This CDR3 is CASSFSAVTTDTQYF. The DNA for the CDR3 is TGTGCCAGCAGCTTCAGCGCGGTTACCACAGATACGCAGTATTTT.

Details on this clonotype: This may come from a read error, since a much larger clone is one base off. The chain is built from TRBV12-3 or TRBV12-4 and TRBJ1-2, with D uncertain. V lost 4 bases and J 3 bases, leaving 12 bases between the germline ends. The CDR3 spans 14 residues. The CDR3 reads CASSSGPGDYGYTF. The CDR3 nucleotides read TGTGCCAGCAGTTCCGGGCCGGGCGACTATGGCTACACCTTC.

This clonotype was seen many times. V gene TRBV20-1 combines with J gene TRBJ2-1; TRBD2 matches 10 bases. The trim removed 1 base at V and 5 bases at J, leaving 5 bases unmatched. Germline lookup yields CDR1 DFQATT and CDR2 SNEGSKA (reference sequence). The CDR3 length is 15 residues. CDR3 protein: CSARAGTSGNNEQFF. As DNA, the CDR3 is TGCAGTGCTAGAGCGGGAACTAGCGGGAACAATGAGCAGTTCTTC.

Details on this clonotype: This may come from a read error, since a much larger clone is one base off. J is TRBJ2-3 and V is TRBV7-2; the match to TRBD2 covers 8 bases. The CDR3 is 16 amino acids. The germline gives CDR1 SGHTA, CDR2 FQGNSA. V trimming: 5 bases; J trimming: 6 bases; junction bases outside the gene matches: 13. In nucleotides, the CDR3 is TGTGCCAGCAGCCTAAGGGGGGGGAGCGGGAGCGATACGCAGTATTTT. It translates to CASSLRGGSGSDTQYF.

In this sample, this clonotype turned up many times. The J gene is TRBJ2-1, the V gene TRBV6-1, with TRBD1 matching 7 bases. Germline lookup yields CDR1 MNHNS and CDR2 SASEGT. Trimming took 5 bases from V and 0 from J; bases not matched to a gene: 7. There are 16 residues in the CDR3. The CDR3 sequence is CASSPPTGRSYNEQFF. Written as DNA, the CDR3 is TGTGCCAGCAGTCCCCCGACAGGGCGCTCCTACAATGAGCAGTTCTTC.

This clonotype showed up just a few times. The chain recombines TRBV3-1 with TRBJ2-1; 8 nucleotides match TRBD2. Germline trimming cut 0 bases from V and 14 bases from J; bases unmatched to any gene: 9. The CDR3 contains 14 residues. In germline, CDR1 is LGHDT, CDR2 YNNKEL (reference sequence). CDR3 in DNA: TGTGCCAGCAGCCAAGATCGGACGGGAGGGCCGAAGTTCTTC. It specifies CASSQDRTGGPKFF.

This clonotype was observed once. The chain joins TRBV6-1 to TRBJ2-1, with a tentative D call TRBD2 (5 bases). This CDR3 contains 14 residues. V lost 5 bases and J lost 8, with 16 bases in between. The germline gives CDR1 MNHNS, CDR2 SASEGT. CDR3 loop: CASSPFRTLDEQFF. The CDR3 DNA sequence: TGTGCCAGCAGTCCCTTCCGGACTTTAGATGAGCAGTTCTTC.

The chain is built from TRBV9 and TRBJ1-1; no clear D. The V gene lost 2 bases and the J gene lost 5 bases, with 10 bases spanning the gap. Germline lookup yields CDR1 SGDLS and CDR2 YYNGEE. The CDR3 covers 13 residues. The CDR3 nucleotides read TGTGCCAGCAGCGTGGGCGTTGGGACTGAAGCTTTCTTT. Translating gives CASSVGVGTEAFF.

This sequence joins TRBV27 and TRBJ2-7, with 9 bases fitting TRBD1. This CDR3 is 17 amino acids long. J gave up 1 base and V 8 bases, and 15 bases lay outside the gene matches. Germline-derived CDR1 and CDR2 are MNHEY and SMNVEV (reference sequence). The CDR3 region is CASSSIIDRGRSYEQYF. The CDR3 bases are TGTGCCAGCTCCTCAATCATCGACAGGGGGAGGTCCTACGAGCAGTACTTC.

This clonotype was seen many times. The chain uses TRBV5-4 and TRBJ2-4; a weak D match, TRBD2 (5 bases). Germline CDR1 SGHNT, CDR2 YYREEE (reference sequence). The CDR3 is 16 residues long. V gave up 1 base and J gave up 0 bases, with 11 bases separating them. The CDR3 loop reads CASSLSAGKAKNIQYF. CDR3 nucleotide sequence: TGTGCCAGCAGCTTGAGTGCGGGCAAAGCCAAAAACATTCAGTACTTC. The full variable domain, with the rest looked up from reference TRBV5-4 and TRBJ2-4, is ETGVTQSPTHLIKTRGQQVTLRCSSQSGHNTVSWYQQALGQGPQFIFQYYREEENGRGNFPPRFSGLQFPNYSSELNVNALELDDSALYLCASSLSAGKAKNIQYFGAGTRLSVL.

In this sample, this clonotype turned up many times. V usage is TRBV6-1 and J usage is TRBJ2-1, with 8 bases aligning to TRBD2. Germline-derived CDR1 and CDR2 are MNHNS and SASEGT. This CDR3 contains 18 residues. Unmatched junction bases numbered 9, after V lost 0 bases and J lost 2 bases. CDR3 loop: CASSEALGAGVAYNEQFF. The CDR3 DNA is TGTGCCAGCAGTGAAGCGTTGGGAGCGGGAGTAGCCTACAATGAGCAGTTCTTC.

This clonotype was counted many times. V gene TRBV27 combines with J gene TRBJ2-7; 16 bases align to TRBD2. The CDR3 sequence is 16 residues long. With 8 bases clipped from V and 0 bases from J, the junction kept 4 bases outside the gene matches. Germline CDR1 MNHEY, CDR2 SMNVEV (reference sequence). The CDR3 loop reads CASRGLAGGSSYEQYF. CDR3 nucleotide sequence: TGTGCCAGCCGGGGACTAGCGGGAGGGAGCTCCTACGAGCAGTACTTC.

This clonotype has just one count. This chain connects TRBV5-5 to TRBJ2-1, with D perhaps being TRBD1 or TRBD2 (5 bases each). The germline gives CDR1 SGHKS, CDR2 YYEKEE (reference sequence). V lost 0 bases, J lost 0 bases, and 19 bases lay in between. The CDR3 covers 19 residues. The CDR3 nucleotides read TGTGCCAGCAGCTTGGGGGACGGTTCTCGCGCTTTCTCCTACAATGAGCAGTTCTTC. This gives the protein CASSLGDGSRAFSYNEQFF.

This clonotype has a count of ten or more. Here the CDR3 DNA reads TGTGCCACCCGAGGCAGCCAAGAGACCCAGTACTTC. Translation gives CATRGSQETQYF. The rearrangement links TRBV6-1 to TRBJ2-5; D not resolved. V was shortened by 10 bases and J by 1 base, with 10 bases between the two germline ends. This CDR3 spans 12 amino acids. Germline loops: CDR1 MNHNS, CDR2 SASEGT.

Details on this clonotype: Germline is not matched at one junction end, which may reflect a read error. The rearrangement uses TRBV3-1 and TRBJ2-3; 10 bases match TRBD2. Germline-derived CDR1 and CDR2 are LGHDT and YNNKEL (reference sequence). The CDR3 spans 19 residues. The CDR3 DNA follows: TGTGCCGGCAGCCAAGAGCCTAGCGGGAGTTTAGGAGGCACAGATACGCAGTATTTT. Amino acid sequence: CAGSQEPSGSLGGTDTQYF.

This chain links TRBV7-2 with TRBJ1-1, with 11 nucleotides matching TRBD1. V was clipped by 3 bases and J by 5 bases; unmatched bases: 17. Germline CDR1 and CDR2: SGHTA and FQGNSA. The CDR3 spans 19 residues. The CDR3 here is CASSLEKLLDRGRRTEAFF. The CDR3, as DNA: TGTGCCAGCAGCTTGGAGAAACTTCTGGACAGGGGGCGACGAACTGAAGCTTTCTTT.

This clonotype was observed many times. The gene calls are TRBV6-2 or TRBV6-3 and TRBJ1-5, with 9 positions matching TRBD1. With 7 bases clipped from V and 6 bases from J, the junction kept 7 bases outside the gene matches. The CDR3 is made up of 14 amino acids. Per the germline V gene, CDR1 is MNHEY and CDR2 is SVGEGT. Here the CDR3 reads CASTLGTGSQPQHF. The DNA of the CDR3 is TGTGCCAGCACCTTGGGGACAGGGAGTCAGCCCCAGCATTTT.